This TCR beta chain originates from a study of OX40 agonist ivuxolimab in advanced cancers. Study-level results: Clonal expansion in partial responders at 0.1-3.0 mg/kg ranked among the lowest. In the 0.1 to 3.0 mg/kg range, CD4+ and CD8+ blood T cells had expanded clonally by week 6.

Clones were sequenced by immunoSEQ multiplex PCR, and TCRdb holds only the in-frame ones, with some missing. The repertoire consists of approximately 63,000 clones, with 86% occurring once and the leading ten covering roughly 1.2%. Concerning this clone: Its antigen remains unidentified.

Trimming stripped 0 bases from V and 2 bases from J, with 8 bases between. The CDR3 covers 15 residues. Germline CDR1 is LNHNV and CDR2 is YYDKDF (reference sequence). The receptor was derived from an adult with an advanced solid tumor such as melanoma, head and neck, liver or kidney cancer. The chain combines TRBV15 with TRBJ1-5; D is uncertain. Sequencing used CD4+ or CD8+ T cells sorted from blood, obtained in a trial of the OX40 agonist ivuxolimab. The CDR3 loop is CATSRDGGGNQPQHF. Written as DNA, the CDR3 is TGTGCCACCAGCAGAGATGGTGGGGGCAATCAGCCCCAGCATTTT.